A single TCR beta chain is shown here with its context. This specimen belongs to a study of blood T cell repertoires in COVID-19. Study summary: Some COVID-19 samples were acute and others convalescent; all came from the United States, Italy and Spain. PBMCs, B-cell-depleted T cells, or T cells provided the cDNA or gDNA that made up the material.

The repertoire was sequenced with immunoSEQ multiplex PCR; TCRdb's copy has only in-frame clones and lacks some. This sample has around 180,000 clones, with approximately 91% found just once. The CDR3 is 16 amino acids. The germline gives CDR1 MDHEN, CDR2 SYDVKM. Trimming shortened V by 6 bases and J by 4 bases, and 19 bases separated the two germline ends. The sequencing input was peripheral blood. The TCR originated in a man aged 65 to 79 with active or convalescent COVID-19. This chain uses TRBV28 with TRBJ2-1, with D possibly matching TRBD2 (6 bases). The CDR3 nucleotides are TGTGCCAGCAGGACAGATACCGGGACTTATTACAATGAGCAGTTCTTC. Encoded protein: CASRTDTGTYYNEQFF.